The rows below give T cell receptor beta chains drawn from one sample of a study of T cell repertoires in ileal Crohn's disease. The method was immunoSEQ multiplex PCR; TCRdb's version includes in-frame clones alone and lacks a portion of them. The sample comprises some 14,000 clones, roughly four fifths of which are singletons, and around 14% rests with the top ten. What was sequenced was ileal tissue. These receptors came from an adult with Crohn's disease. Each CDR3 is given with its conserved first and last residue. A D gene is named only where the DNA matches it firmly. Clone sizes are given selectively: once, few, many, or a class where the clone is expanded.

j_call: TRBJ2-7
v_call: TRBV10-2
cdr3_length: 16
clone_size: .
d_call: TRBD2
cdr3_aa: CASSDHLAGGPGEQYF
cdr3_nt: TGCGCCAGCAGTGACCATCTAGCGGGGGGGCCGGGGGAGCAGTACTTC

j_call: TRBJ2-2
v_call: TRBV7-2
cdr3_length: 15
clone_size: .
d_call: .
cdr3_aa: CASSTGRGNTGELFF
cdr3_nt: TGTGCCAGCAGCACGGGCAGAGGGAACACCGGGGAGCTGTTTTTT

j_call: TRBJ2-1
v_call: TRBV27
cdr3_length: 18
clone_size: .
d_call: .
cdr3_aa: CASSSFPQTRDIYNEQFF
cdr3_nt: TGTGCCAGCAGTTCTTTCCCGCAAACTAGGGACATCTACAATGAGCAGTTCTTC

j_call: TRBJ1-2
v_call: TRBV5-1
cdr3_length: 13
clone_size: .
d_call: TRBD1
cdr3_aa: CASSADRVEGYTF
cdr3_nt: TGCGCCAGCAGCGCGGACAGGGTAGAGGGCTACACCTTC

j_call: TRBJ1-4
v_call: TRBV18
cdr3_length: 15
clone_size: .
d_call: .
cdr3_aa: CASSPFGDDSEKLFF
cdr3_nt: TGTGCCAGCTCACCTTTTGGGGACGATAGTGAAAAACTGTTTTTT

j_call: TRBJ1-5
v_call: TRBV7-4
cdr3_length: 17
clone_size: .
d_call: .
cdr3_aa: CASSYTEGMRSNQPQHF
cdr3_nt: TGTGCCAGCAGCTACACCGAAGGAATGAGAAGCAATCAGCCCCAGCATTTT

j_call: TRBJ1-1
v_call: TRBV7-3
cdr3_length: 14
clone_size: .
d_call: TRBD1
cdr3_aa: CASRFGGTGREAFF
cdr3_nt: TGTGCCAGCAGGTTTGGAGGGACAGGCAGAGAAGCTTTCTTT

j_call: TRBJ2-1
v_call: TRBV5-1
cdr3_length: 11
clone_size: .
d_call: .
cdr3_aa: CASSLTGEQFF
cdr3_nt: TGCGCCAGCAGCTTGACGGGTGAGCAGTTCTTC

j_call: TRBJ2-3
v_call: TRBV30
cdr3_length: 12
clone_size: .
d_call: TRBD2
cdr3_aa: CVLAGMTDTQYF
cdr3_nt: TGTGTCCTAGCGGGGATGACAGATACGCAGTATTTT

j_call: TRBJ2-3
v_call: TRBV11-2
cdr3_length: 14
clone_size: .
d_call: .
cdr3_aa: CASSFGTTIGTQYF
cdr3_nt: TGTGCCAGCAGCTTCGGGACGACTATCGGTACGCAGTATTTT

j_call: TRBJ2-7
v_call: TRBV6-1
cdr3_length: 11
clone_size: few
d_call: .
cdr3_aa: CASSEFYEQYF
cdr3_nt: TGTGCCAGCAGTGAATTCTACGAGCAGTACTTC

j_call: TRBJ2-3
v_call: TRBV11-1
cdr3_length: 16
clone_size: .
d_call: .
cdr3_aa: CASSFQTPTSTDTQYF
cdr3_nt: TGTGCCAGCAGCTTCCAGACCCCCACCAGCACAGATACGCAGTATTTT

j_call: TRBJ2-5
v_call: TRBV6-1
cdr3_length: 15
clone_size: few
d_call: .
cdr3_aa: CASSEDVGSGETQYF
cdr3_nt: TGTGCCAGCAGTGAAGACGTGGGCTCAGGGGAGACCCAGTACTTC

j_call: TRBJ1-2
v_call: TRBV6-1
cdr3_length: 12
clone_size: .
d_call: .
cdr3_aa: CASKRLNHGYTF
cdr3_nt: TGTGCCAGCAAACGGCTGAACCATGGCTACACCTTC

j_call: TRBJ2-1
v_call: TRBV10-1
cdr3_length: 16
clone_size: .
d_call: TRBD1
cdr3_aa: CASSDPGQGAFSEQFF
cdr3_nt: TGCGCCAGCAGTGACCCGGGACAGGGGGCGTTTAGTGAGCAGTTCTTC

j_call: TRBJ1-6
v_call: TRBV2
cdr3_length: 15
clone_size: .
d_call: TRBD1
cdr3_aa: CASSAYQTGESPLHF
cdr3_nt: TGTGCCAGCAGCGCTTATCAAACAGGGGAATCACCCCTCCACTTT

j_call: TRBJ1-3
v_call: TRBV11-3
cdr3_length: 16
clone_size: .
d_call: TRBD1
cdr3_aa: CASSPPRQGAGNTIYF
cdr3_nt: TGTGCCAGCAGCCCTCCGCGACAGGGGGCAGGGAACACCATATATTTT

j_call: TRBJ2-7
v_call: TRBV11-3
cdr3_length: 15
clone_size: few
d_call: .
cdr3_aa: CAGPGGPQLFYEQYF
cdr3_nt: TGTGCCGGGCCCGGTGGGCCGCAACTTTTCTACGAGCAGTACTTC

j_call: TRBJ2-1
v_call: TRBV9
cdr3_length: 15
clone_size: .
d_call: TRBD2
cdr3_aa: CASSLGERGNNEQFF
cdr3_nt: TGTGCCAGCAGCCTCGGGGAGCGGGGAAACAATGAGCAGTTCTTC

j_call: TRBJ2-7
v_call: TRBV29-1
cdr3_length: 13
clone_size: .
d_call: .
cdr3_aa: CSVGGGASYEQYF
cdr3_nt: TGCAGCGTGGGGGGGGGCGCCTCCTACGAGCAGTACTTC

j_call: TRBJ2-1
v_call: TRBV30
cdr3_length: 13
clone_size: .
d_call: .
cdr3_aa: CAWSGFSYNEQFF
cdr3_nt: TGTGCCTGGAGTGGTTTCTCCTACAATGAGCAGTTCTTC